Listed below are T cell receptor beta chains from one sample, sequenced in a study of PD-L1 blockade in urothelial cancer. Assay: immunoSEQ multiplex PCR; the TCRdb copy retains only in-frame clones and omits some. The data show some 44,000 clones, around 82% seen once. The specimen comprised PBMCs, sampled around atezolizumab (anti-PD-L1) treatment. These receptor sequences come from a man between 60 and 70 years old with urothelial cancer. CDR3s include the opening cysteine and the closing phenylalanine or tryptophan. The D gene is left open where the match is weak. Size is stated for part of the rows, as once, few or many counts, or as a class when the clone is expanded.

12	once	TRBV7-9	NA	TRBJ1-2	TGTGCCAGCAGCTTAGAGGCGGGCGGTCGGACCTTC	CASSLEAGGRTF
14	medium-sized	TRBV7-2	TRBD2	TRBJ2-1	TGTGCCAGCGGCGGGAGTCGCTCCTACAATGAGCAGTTCTTC	CASGGSRSYNEQFF
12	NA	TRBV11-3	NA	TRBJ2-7	TGTGCCAGCAGCTCCCGGGAGACCGAGCAGTACTTC	CASSSRETEQYF
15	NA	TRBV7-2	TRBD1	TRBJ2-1	TGTGCCAGCAGCTTAGCCGGACAGGTATACAATGAGCAGTTCTTC	CASSLAGQVYNEQFF
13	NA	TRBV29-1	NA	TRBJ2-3	TGCAGCGTTTCGGGCGGGAGCACAGATACGCAGTATTTT	CSVSGGSTDTQYF
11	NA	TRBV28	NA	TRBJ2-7	TGTGCCGGCGGTCAGGGATACGAGCAGTACTTC	CAGGQGYEQYF
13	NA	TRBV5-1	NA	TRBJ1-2	TGCGCCAGCAGCTTGGCGGGGTTCGGCGGCTACACCTTC	CASSLAGFGGYTF
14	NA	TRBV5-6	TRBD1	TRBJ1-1	TGTGCCAGCAGCGGTGACAGGGGGGACACTGAAGCTTTCTTT	CASSGDRGDTEAFF
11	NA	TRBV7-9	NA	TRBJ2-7	TGTGCCAGCAGCTCCCAGTACGAGCAGTACTTC	CASSSQYEQYF
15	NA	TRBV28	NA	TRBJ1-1	TGTGCCAGCAGTCCTCCCGGGTCCTTGAACACTGAAGCTTTCTTT	CASSPPGSLNTEAFF
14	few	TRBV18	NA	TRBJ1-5	TGTGCCAGCTCACCAGACAGGACCTATCAGCCCCAGCATTTT	CASSPDRTYQPQHF
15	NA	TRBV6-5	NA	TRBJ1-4	TGTGCCAGCAAAAGGGGGAGAGAATCTAATGAAAAACTGTTTTTT	CASKRGRESNEKLFF
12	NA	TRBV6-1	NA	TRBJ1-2	TGTGCCAGCACCAGGGTTAACTATGGCTACACCTTC	CASTRVNYGYTF
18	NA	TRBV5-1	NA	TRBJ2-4	TGCGCCAGCAGCCCGCCGGGACTTGCTTCTTTAGCCAAAAACATTCAGTACTTC	CASSPPGLASLAKNIQYF
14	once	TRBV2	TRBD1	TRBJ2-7	TGTGCCAGCAGGACGGGACAGTACCCCTACGAGCAGTACTTC	CASRTGQYPYEQYF
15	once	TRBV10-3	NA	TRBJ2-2	TGTGCCACCAGTTTCCGCGGTGTGGATAGCGGGGAGCTGTTTTTT	CATSFRGVDSGELFF
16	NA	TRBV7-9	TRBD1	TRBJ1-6	TGTGCCAGCAGCCTCGGACAGGGGACTAGTCATTCACCCCTCCACTTT	CASSLGQGTSHSPLHF
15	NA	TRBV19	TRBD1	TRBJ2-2	TGTGCCAGTAGGAGAGACAGGGCATGCACCGGGGAGCTGTTTTTT	CASRRDRACTGELFF
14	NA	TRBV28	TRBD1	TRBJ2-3	TGTGCCAGCAGTATTTCGGACAGGGGAAATACGCAGTATTTT	CASSISDRGNTQYF
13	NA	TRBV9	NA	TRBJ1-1	TGTGCCAGCAGCGTAATTGAGGCTGTTGAAGCTTTCTTT	CASSVIEAVEAFF
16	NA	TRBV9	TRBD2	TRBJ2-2	TGTGCCAGCAGCACCTCTAGCGGGGCGAACACCGGGGAGCTGTTTTTT	CASSTSSGANTGELFF
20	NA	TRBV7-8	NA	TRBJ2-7	TGTGCCAGCAGCTTCCGTCGGGGGATGGTCGACAGGGATAAGTCCTACGAGCAGTACTTC	CASSFRRGMVDRDKSYEQYF
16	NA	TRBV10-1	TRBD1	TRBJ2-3	TGCGCCAGCAGTGAGTCTCCGGGACAGGGGACAGATACGCAGTATTTT	CASSESPGQGTDTQYF
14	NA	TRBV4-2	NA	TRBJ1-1	TGTGCCAGCAGCCAACCCCCCATGAACACTGAAGCTTTCTTT	CASSQPPMNTEAFF
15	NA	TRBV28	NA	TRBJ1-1	TGTGCCAGCAGTCCTCCCGACAGGCCGAACACTGAAGCTTTCTTT	CASSPPDRPNTEAFF
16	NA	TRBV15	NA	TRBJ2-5	TGTGCCACCGGGGGAGGAGGGGGCAAGATCCAAGAGACCCAGTACTTC	CATGGGGGKIQETQYF
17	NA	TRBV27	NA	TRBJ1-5	TGTGCCAGCAGTTTGTATCCACCCCAGGGTTTCAGTCAGCCCCAGCATTTT	CASSLYPPQGFSQPQHF
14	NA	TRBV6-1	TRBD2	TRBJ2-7	TGTGCCAGCTTTAGGAAGGGGAGGGTCTACGAGCAGTACTTC	CASFRKGRVYEQYF
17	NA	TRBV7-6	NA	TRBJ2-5	TGTGCCAGCAGCCCCGGACTACTCTCACCCACCCAAGAGACCCAGTACTTC	CASSPGLLSPTQETQYF
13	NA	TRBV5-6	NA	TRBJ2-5	TGTGCCAGCAGCTTGGGACAGCAAGAGACCCAGTACTTC	CASSLGQQETQYF
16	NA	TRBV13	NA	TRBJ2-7	TGTGCCAGCAGCTTAGAGTGGTCAGCGAGCTCCTACGAGCAGTACTTC	CASSLEWSASSYEQYF
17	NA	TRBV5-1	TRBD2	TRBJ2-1	TGCGCCAGCAGCTTGGGACTAGCGGGGGGCTCCTACAATGAGCAGTTCTTC	CASSLGLAGGSYNEQFF
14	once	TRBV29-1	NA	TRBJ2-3	TGCAGCGTTGCTCGGGGGGCACAAGGAGATACGCAGTATTTT	CSVARGAQGDTQYF
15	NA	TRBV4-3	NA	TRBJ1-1	TGCGCCAGCAGCCAAGAAGGGAGAGGTTGGACTGAAGCTTTCTTT	CASSQEGRGWTEAFF
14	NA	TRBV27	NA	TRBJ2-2	TGTGCCAGCAGTTTACGGCAGGGTACCGGGGAGCTGTTTTTT	CASSLRQGTGELFF
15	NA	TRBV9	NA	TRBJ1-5	TGTGCCAGCAGCTCGGGACTGAAAAGGGATCAGCCCCAGCATTTT	CASSSGLKRDQPQHF
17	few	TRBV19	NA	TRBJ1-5	TGTGCCAGTACTAGTGGAGTAGTGAGACAGAGCAATCAGCCCCAGCATTTT	CASTSGVVRQSNQPQHF
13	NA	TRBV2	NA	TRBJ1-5	TGTGCCAGCAGTGAAGACAGGGATCAGCCCCAGCATTTT	CASSEDRDQPQHF
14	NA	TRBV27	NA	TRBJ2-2	TGTGCCAGCAGTTTATGGACAAGCACCGGGGAGCTGTTTTTT	CASSLWTSTGELFF
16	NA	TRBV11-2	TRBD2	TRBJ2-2	TGTGCCAGCAGCTTAAGGGGATCGGGGGGCACCGGGGAGCTGTTTTTT	CASSLRGSGGTGELFF
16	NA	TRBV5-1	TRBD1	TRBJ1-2	TGCGCCAGCAGCTTGGAGTATGACAGGGGGCGCGATGGCTACACCTTC	CASSLEYDRGRDGYTF
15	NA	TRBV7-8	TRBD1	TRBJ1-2	TGTGCCAGCAGCTTAGACGGCAGGGGGGACTATGGCTACACCTTC	CASSLDGRGDYGYTF
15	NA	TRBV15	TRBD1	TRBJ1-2	TGTGCCACCAGCAGAGAAAGGGACAGCAGCTATGGCTACACCTTC	CATSRERDSSYGYTF
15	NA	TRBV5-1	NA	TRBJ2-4	TGCGCCAGCAGCGCCGATGGCCAGGCACTAAACATTCAGTACTTC	CASSADGQALNIQYF
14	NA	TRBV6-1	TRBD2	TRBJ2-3	TGTGCCAGCAGGCGACTAGCGGACACAGATACGCAGTATTTT	CASRRLADTDTQYF
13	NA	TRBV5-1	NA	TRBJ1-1	TGCGCCAGCAGCGGGGCGGTGAACACTGAAGCTTTCTTT	CASSGAVNTEAFF
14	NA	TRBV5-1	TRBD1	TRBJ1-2	TGCGCCAGCAGCCCTCGGACAGGGGTAAATGGCTACACCTTC	CASSPRTGVNGYTF
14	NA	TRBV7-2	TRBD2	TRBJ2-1	TGTGCCAGCAGCTTAGAACTAGCGGGAGGGGAGCAGTTCTTC	CASSLELAGGEQFF
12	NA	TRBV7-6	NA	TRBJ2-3	TGTGCCAGCAGCTACTTCCAAGATACGCAGTATTTT	CASSYFQDTQYF
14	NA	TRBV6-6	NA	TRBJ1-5	TGTGCCAGCAGTTACTCGGAGGTCAATCAGCCCCAGCATTTT	CASSYSEVNQPQHF
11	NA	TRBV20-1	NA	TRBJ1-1	TGCAGTGCTGAGGGGAACACTGAAGCTTTCTTT	CSAEGNTEAFF
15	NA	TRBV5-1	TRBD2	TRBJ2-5	TGCGCCAGCAGCTTGGGGACTAGCGGGGCTGAGACCCAGTACTTC	CASSLGTSGAETQYF
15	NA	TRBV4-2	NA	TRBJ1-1	TGTGCCAGCAGCCAAGATTTACAGGGCGGCACTGAAGCTTTCTTT	CASSQDLQGGTEAFF